The 14 T cell receptor beta chains below come from one sample, sequenced in a study of T cells in Graves' hyperthyroidism and ophthalmopathy (dated 2019 in TCRdb). The method was multiplex PCR. For sequencing, an Illumina HiSeq 2000 was employed. The TCR beta CDR3 regions were amplified from the RNA transcripts. The TCR CDR3 was subjected to a first round of RT-PCR using the HTBI primer set and the Qiagen OneStep RT-PCR kit. Starting from the raw public reads, TCRdb applied fastp trimming at Q25, assembled clones with MiXCR and retained in-frame beta chains. Entries that share a CDR3 protein sequence are merged under the most common genes and DNA. For this sample the table gives approximately 360,000 distinct CDR3 sequences, of which more than 20% were detected only once. About 73% of the sample rests with the top ten. The sequenced sample consisted of blood. The receptors were gathered from a man aged 45-65 years with Graves' hyperthyroidism.

This clonotype has only a few counts. CDR3 in DNA: TGCAGCGTTGGGAAGCGGGAGGATTCGTACACCGGGGAGCTGTTTTTT. This sequence encodes CSVGKREDSYTGELFF. V is TRBV29-1 and J is TRBJ2-2; TRBD2 matches at 9 bases. Germline V gene sequence: CDR1 SQVTM, CDR2 ANQGSEA. The V segment lost 4 bases and the J segment 3 bases; nucleotides outside the gene matches: 9. CDR3 length equals 16 residues.

The V gene is TRBV7-9, the J gene TRBJ2-3, with 8 bases fitting TRBD2. Germline lookup yields CDR1 SEHNR and CDR2 FQNEAQ (reference sequence). The CDR3 contains 14 residues. V was pared by 5 bases and J by 4 bases, with 5 bases of the junction left unmatched. The CDR3: CASSPRREADTQYF. CDR3 sequence (DNA): TGTGCCAGCAGCCCCCGGCGGGAGGCAGATACGCAGTATTTT.

This clonotype was observed many times. The chain carries TRBV7-9 and TRBJ2-3, with 9 bases fitting TRBD2. Unmatched junction bases numbered 3, after V lost 3 bases and J lost 5 bases. The CDR3 has 14 residues. From germline, CDR1 is SEHNR and CDR2 FQNEAQ (reference sequence). The CDR3 bases are TGTGCCAGCAGCTTTTTAGCGGGAGAAGATACGCAGTATTTT. It encodes CASSFLAGEDTQYF.

The genes are TRBV6-2 or TRBV6-3 and TRBJ2-1, with 10 bases identical to TRBD2. CDR1 is MNHEY, CDR2 SVGEGT, per germline. V lost 0 bases, J lost 0 bases, and 11 bases stayed unmatched. The CDR3 totals 20 residues. The CDR3 bases are TGTGCCAGCAGTTACTCGAACCAAGCGGGAGGGCCGAGCTCCTACAATGAGCAGTTCTTC. Protein: CASSYSNQAGGPSSYNEQFF.

CDR3 DNA: TGCAGTGCTAGAGCCCCTTTGAGGGGAAGCGGGAGTGGCGAGCAGTACTTC. Translated, it gives CSARAPLRGSGSGEQYF. The chain is built from TRBV20-1 and TRBJ2-7; the match to TRBD2 covers 8 bases. V shed 1 base, J shed 6 bases, and the junction held 17 bases outside the gene matches. The CDR3 contains 17 residues. The germline V gene encodes CDR1 DFQATT and CDR2 SNEGSKA (reference sequence).

The V call is TRBV6-1, the J call TRBJ2-3, with 7 bases matching TRBD2. The V gene's germline CDR1 is MNHNS and CDR2 SASEGT. The CDR3 totals 14 residues. V shed 3 bases, J shed 6 bases, and the junction held 6 bases outside the gene matches. The CDR3 nucleotides read TGTGCCAGCAGTGATCGGGGGGAGGTGGATACGCAGTATTTT. It is translated as CASSDRGEVDTQYF.

The chain employs TRBV15 and TRBJ1-3; a possible D gene is TRBD1 (5 bases). This CDR3 has 16 amino acids. With 10 bases removed from V and 4 bases from J, the gap between germline ends came to 23 bases. Looked up from germline, CDR1 is LNHNV and CDR2 is YYDKDF (reference sequence). In DNA, the CDR3 is TGTGCCAGCCGTAAAGGGACCCTTGATGGAGGAAACACCATATATTTT. This codes for CASRKGTLDGGNTIYF.

This clonotype appeared many times. The chain is built from TRBV2 and TRBJ1-2; D unresolved. Trimming cost V 6 bases and J 3 bases, with 11 bases left between them. Germline-derived CDR1 and CDR2 are SNHLY and FYNNEI. This CDR3 region has 13 residues. CDR3 in amino acids: CASSLKADYGYTF. Here the CDR3 DNA reads TGTGCCAGCAGCCTAAAGGCGGACTATGGCTACACCTTC.

This clonotype was seen a few times. The J gene is TRBJ2-2, the V gene TRBV27, with D perhaps matching TRBD1 (5 bases). Looked up from germline, CDR1 is MNHEY and CDR2 is SMNVEV (reference sequence). This CDR3 is built from 15 residues. V lost 3 bases and J 1 base, leaving 9 bases between the germline ends. The CDR3 loop is CASSLVGVNTGELFF. DNA for the CDR3: TGTGCCAGCAGTTTGGTAGGGGTGAACACCGGGGAGCTGTTTTTT.

The chain couples TRBV7-9 to TRBJ2-1, with TRBD2 identical over 14 bases. Germline values: CDR1 SEHNR, CDR2 FQNEAQ (reference sequence). With V trimmed by 3 bases and J by 7 bases, 17 bases remained unmatched. The CDR3 is made up of 20 amino acids. CDR3 sequence reads: CASSFQLGQGGLAGANEQFF. The CDR3 DNA is TGTGCCAGCAGCTTCCAACTGGGACAGGGGGGACTAGCGGGAGCAAATGAGCAGTTCTTC.

Only a few counts were recorded for this clonotype. The chain has TRBV10-3 and TRBJ2-2, with 9 bases identical to TRBD2. Germline V gene data show CDR1 as ENHRY and CDR2 as SYGVKD. Trimming took 6 bases from V and 3 from J; bases not matched to a gene: 2. The CDR3 has 14 amino acids. The CDR3 nucleotides read TGTGCCATCAGGGGACTAGCAGACACCGGGGAGCTGTTTTTT. This encodes CAIRGLADTGELFF.

This clonotype showed up many times. This rearrangement joins TRBV11-2 to TRBJ2-1; the D is unclear. CDR1 is SGHAT and CDR2 is FQNNGV in the germline V gene. This CDR3 has 11 amino acids. Trimming pared 2 bases from V and 9 bases from J, leaving 5 bases between. The CDR3 DNA is TGTGCCAGCAGCTTACTGGGTGAGCAGTTCTTC. Translated, it gives CASSLLGEQFF.

The chain carries TRBV3-1 and TRBJ2-7; 11 bases align to TRBD2. Looked up from germline, CDR1 is LGHDT and CDR2 is YNNKEL (reference sequence). The V and J ends lost 2 bases and 6 bases, in that order; junction bases with no gene match: 3. The CDR3 is 14 amino acids. The CDR3 DNA reads TGTGCCAGCAGCCAAAAACTAGCGGGAGCCGAGCAGTACTTC. It specifies CASSQKLAGAEQYF.

The V gene is TRBV5-1, the J gene TRBJ1-3; D ambiguous. CDR1 and CDR2 from the germline V gene are SGHRS and YFSETQ. The CDR3 spans 14 residues. V lost 6 bases and J lost 0, with 10 bases in between. The CDR3 region has the DNA TGCGCCAGCAAGCTCGATTCCTCTGGAAACACCATATATTTT. Amino acids: CASKLDSSGNTIYF.